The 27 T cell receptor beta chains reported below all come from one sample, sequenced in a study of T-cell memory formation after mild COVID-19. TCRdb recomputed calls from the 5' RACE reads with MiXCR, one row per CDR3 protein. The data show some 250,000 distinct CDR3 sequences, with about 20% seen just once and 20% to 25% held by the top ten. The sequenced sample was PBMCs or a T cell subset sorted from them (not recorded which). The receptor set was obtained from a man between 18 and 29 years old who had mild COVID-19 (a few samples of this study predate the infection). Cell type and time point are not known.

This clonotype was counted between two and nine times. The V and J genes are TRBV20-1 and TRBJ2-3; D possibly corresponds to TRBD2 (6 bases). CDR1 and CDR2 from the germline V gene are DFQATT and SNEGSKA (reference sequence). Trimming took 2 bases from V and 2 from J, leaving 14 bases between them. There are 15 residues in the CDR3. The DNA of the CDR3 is TGCAGTGCTAGACATTCGGGGGAGCCCACAGATACGCAGTATTTT. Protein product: CSARHSGEPTDTQYF.

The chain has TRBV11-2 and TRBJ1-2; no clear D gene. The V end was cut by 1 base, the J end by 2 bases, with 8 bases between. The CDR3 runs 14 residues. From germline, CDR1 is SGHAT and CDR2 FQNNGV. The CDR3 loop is CASSLGAINYGYTF. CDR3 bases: TGTGCCAGCAGCTTAGGGGCGATAAACTATGGCTACACCTTC.

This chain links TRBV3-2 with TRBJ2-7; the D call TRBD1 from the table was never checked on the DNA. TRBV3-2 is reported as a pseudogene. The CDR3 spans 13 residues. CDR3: CASSPRTRYEQYF. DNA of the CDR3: TGTGCCAGCAGTCCCCGGACCCGGTACGAGCAGTACTTC.

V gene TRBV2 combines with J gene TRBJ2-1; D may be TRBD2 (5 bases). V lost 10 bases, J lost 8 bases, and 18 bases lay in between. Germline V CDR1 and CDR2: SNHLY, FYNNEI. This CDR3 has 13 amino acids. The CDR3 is CAIILGGGYEQFF. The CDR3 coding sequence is TGTGCCATTATTCTAGGAGGCGGGTATGAGCAGTTCTTC.

The CDR3 sequence is CASSLAQSEETQYF. The CDR3, as DNA: TGCGCCAGCAGCTTGGCCCAATCTGAAGAGACCCAGTACTTC. V gene TRBV5-1 combines with J gene TRBJ2-5; D unclear. V was shortened by 0 bases and J by 3 bases, with 9 bases between the two germline ends. In germline, CDR1 is SGHRS, CDR2 YFSETQ. CDR3 length equals 14 residues.

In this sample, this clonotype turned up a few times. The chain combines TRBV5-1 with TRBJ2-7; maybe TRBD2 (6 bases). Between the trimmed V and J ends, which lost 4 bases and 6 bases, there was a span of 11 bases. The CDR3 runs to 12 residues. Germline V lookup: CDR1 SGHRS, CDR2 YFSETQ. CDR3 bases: TGCGCCAGCAGCGTCCCCGGGGGCGAGCAGTACGTC. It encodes CASSVPGGEQYV.

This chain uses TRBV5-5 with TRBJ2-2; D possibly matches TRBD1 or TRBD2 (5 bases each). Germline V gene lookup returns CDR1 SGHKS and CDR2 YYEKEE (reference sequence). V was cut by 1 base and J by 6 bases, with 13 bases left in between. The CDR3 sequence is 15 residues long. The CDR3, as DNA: TGTGCCAGCAGCTTGTCTGGGGGTAGGGCCGGGGAGCTGTTTTTT. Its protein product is CASSLSGGRAGELFF.

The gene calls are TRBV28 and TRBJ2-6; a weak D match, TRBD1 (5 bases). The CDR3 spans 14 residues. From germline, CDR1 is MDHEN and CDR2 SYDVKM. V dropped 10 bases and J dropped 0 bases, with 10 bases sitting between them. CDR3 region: CAIRRGSGANVLTF. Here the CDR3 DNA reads TGTGCCATACGTAGGGGCTCTGGGGCCAACGTCCTGACTTTC. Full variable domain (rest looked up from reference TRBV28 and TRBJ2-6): DVKVTQSSRYLVKRTGEKVFLECVQDMDHENMFWYRQDPGLGLRLIYFSYDVKMKEKGDIPEGYSVSREKKERFSLILESASTNQTSMYLCAIRRGSGANVLTFGAGSRLTVL.

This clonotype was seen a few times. The CDR3 region has the DNA TGTGCCAGCAGCCAAGATCGGCGGGCGTGGAATGAGCAGTTCTTC. Amino acids: CASSQDRRAWNEQFF. The chain links TRBV4-2 to TRBJ2-1; perhaps TRBD2 as D (5 bases). V was trimmed by 0 bases and J by 7 bases, leaving 13 bases between them. Germline V gene lookup returns CDR1 LGHNA and CDR2 YNFKEQ. This CDR3 is 15 amino acids long.

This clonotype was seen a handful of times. The CDR3 nucleotides read TGTGCCAGCAGTGAAGTTACCCTAGCGGGGGGAATCGATGAGCAGTTCTTC. It translates to CASSEVTLAGGIDEQFF. The rearrangement links TRBV2 to TRBJ2-1; TRBD2 agrees at 11 bases. Germline V lookup: CDR1 SNHLY, CDR2 FYNNEI. J lost 8 bases, V lost 1 base, and 10 bases had no gene match. The CDR3 has 17 amino acids.

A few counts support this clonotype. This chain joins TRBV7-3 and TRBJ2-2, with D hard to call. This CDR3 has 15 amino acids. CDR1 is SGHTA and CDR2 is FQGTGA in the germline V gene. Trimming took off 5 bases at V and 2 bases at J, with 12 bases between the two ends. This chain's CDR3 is CASSGPGPNTGELFF. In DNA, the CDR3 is TGTGCCAGCAGCGGACCGGGCCCTAACACCGGGGAGCTGTTTTTT.

The CDR3 sequence: CASSSMQGGTEAFF. DNA for the CDR3: TGTGCCAGCAGCTCGATGCAGGGGGGCACTGAAGCTTTCTTT. The chain employs TRBV7-2 and TRBJ1-1; TRBD1 matches at 7 bases. This CDR3 is 14 amino acids long. After removal of 4 bases from V and 4 bases from J, the junction contained 6 bases not matched to a gene. In germline, CDR1 is SGHTA, CDR2 FQGNSA.

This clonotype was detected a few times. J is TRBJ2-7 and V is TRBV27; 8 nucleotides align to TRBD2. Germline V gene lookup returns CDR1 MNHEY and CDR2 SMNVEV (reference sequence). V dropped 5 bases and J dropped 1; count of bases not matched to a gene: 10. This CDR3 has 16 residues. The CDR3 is CASSPFGGASSYEQYV. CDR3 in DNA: TGTGCCAGCAGTCCGTTCGGGGGGGCCTCGTCCTACGAGCAGTACGTC.

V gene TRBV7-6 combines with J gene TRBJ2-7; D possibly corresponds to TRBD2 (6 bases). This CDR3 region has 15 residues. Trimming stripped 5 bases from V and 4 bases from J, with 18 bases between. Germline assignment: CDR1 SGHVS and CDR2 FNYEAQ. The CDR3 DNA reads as TGTGCCAGCAGCCCGGTCCTTCGGGGGACGTACGAGCAGTACTTC. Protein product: CASSPVLRGTYEQYF. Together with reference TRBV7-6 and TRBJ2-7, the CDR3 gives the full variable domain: GAGVSQSPRYKVTKRGQDVALRCDPISGHVSLYWYRQALGQGPEFLTYFNYEAQQDKSGLPNDRFSAERPEGSISTLTIQRTEQRDSAMYRCASSPVLRGTYEQYFGPGTRLTVT.

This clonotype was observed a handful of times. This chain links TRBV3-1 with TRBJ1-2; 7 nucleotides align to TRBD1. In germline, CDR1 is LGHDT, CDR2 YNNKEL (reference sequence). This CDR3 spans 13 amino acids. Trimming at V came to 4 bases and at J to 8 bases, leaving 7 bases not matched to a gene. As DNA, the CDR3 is TGTGCCAGCAGCCTCTCCCTGGACAGGGGCTACACCTTC. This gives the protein CASSLSLDRGYTF.

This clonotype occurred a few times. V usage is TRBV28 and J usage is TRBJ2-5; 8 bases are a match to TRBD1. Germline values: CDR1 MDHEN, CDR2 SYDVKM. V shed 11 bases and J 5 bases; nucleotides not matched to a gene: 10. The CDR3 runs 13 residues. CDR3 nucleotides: TGTGCCGCGGGCAGGGACAGGCGGGAGACCCAGTACTTC. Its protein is CAAGRDRRETQYF.

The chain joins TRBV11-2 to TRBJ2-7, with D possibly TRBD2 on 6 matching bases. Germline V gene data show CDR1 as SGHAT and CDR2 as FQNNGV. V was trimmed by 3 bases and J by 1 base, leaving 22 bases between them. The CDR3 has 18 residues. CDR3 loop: CASSFSDGGGLWSYEQYV. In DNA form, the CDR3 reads TGTGCCAGCAGCTTTTCGGACGGCGGAGGGTTGTGGTCCTACGAGCAGTACGTC.

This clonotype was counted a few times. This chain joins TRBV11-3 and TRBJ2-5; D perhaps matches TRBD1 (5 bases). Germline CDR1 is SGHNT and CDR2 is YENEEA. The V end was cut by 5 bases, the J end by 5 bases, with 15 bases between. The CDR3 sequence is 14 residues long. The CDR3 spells CASSEKGIWETQYF. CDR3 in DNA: TGTGCCAGCAGCGAGAAGGGGATCTGGGAGACCCAGTACTTC.

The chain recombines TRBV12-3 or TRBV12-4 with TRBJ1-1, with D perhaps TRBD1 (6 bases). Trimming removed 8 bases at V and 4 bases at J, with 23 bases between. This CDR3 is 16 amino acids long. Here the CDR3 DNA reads TGTGCCAGCTCGGACAGTGGGGCGACTCCAAGCACTGAAGCTTTCTTT. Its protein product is CASSDSGATPSTEAFF.

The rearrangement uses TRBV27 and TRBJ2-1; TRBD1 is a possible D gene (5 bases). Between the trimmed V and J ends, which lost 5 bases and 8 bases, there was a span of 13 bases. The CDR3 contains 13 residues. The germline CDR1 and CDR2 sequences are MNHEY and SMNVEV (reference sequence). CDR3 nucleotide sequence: TGTGCCAGCAGTGGCAGGGTTTCCGATGAGCAGTTCTTC. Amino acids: CASSGRVSDEQFF.

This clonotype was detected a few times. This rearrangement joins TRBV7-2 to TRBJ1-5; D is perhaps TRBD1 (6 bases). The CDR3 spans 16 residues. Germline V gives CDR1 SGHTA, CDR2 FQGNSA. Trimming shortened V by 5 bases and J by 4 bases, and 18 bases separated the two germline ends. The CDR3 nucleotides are TGTGCCAGCAGCCGGGGGCGTATGAGAGAAAATCAGCCCCAGCATTTT. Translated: CASSRGRMRENQPQHF.

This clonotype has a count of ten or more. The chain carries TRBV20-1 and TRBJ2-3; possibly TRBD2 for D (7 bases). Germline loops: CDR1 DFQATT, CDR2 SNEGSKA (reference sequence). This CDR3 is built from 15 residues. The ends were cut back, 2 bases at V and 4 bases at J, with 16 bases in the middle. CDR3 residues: CSARRGRERPDTQYF. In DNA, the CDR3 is TGCAGTGCTAGAAGGGGGAGGGAGCGTCCAGATACGCAGTATTTT.

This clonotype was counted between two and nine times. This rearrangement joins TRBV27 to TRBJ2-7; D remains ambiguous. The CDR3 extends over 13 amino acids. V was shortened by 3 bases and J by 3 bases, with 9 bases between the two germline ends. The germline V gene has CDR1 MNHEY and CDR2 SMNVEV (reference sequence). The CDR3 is CASSFTSLYEQYF. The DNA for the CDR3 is TGTGCCAGCAGTTTTACGAGCCTCTACGAGCAGTACTTC.

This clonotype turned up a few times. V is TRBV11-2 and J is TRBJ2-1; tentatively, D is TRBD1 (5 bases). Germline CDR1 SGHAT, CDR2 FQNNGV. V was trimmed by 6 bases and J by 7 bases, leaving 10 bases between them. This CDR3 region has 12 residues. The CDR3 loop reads CASRTDTNEQFF. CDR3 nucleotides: TGTGCCAGCAGAACGGACACGAATGAGCAGTTCTTC.

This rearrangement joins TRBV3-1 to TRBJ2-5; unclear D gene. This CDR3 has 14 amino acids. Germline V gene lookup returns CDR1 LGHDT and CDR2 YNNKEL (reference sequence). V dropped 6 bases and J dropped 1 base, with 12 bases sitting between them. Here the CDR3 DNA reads TGTGCCAGCAGTCGGACCCTAGGCCAAGAGACCCAGTACTTC. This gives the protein CASSRTLGQETQYF.

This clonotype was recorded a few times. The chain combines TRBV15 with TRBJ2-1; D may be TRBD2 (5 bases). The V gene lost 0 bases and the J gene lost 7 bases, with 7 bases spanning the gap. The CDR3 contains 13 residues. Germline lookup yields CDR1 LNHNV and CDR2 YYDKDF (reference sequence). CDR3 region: CATSRDRGNEQFF. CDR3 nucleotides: TGTGCCACCAGCAGAGATAGAGGGAATGAGCAGTTCTTC.

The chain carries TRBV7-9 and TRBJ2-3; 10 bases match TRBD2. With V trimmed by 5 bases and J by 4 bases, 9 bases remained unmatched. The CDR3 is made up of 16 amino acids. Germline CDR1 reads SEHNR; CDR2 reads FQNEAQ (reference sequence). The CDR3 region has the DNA TGTGCCAGCAGCCCATGGGTAGCGGGGGGTCCAGATACGCAGTATTTT. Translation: CASSPWVAGGPDTQYF.